This T cell receptor (beta chain) was documented in a study of technical replicates of blood from several donors. Using immunoSEQ multiplex PCR, the repertoire was profiled, and TCRdb retains in-frame clones only, with some absent. This table holds 80,000 to 100,000 clones, around 95% found once. The CDR3 spans 14 residues. From germline, CDR1 is SGHRS and CDR2 YFSETQ. J was trimmed by 3 bases and V by 5 bases; bases with no gene match: 6. This sequence originates from a human donor in good health. This sequence joins TRBV5-1 and TRBJ2-7; 9 bases are a match to TRBD1. The material sequenced was T cells isolated from PBMCs. As DNA, the CDR3 is TGCGCCAGCAGTGACGGGACAGGGAACTACGAGCAGTACTTC. Translating gives CASSDGTGNYEQYF.